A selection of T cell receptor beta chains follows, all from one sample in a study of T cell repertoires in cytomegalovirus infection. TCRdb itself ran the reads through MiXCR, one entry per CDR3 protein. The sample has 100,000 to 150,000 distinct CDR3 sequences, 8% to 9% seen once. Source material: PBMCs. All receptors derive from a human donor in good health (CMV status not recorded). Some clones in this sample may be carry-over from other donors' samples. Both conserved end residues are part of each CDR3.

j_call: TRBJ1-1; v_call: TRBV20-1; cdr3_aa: CSAIRDTGNTEAFF
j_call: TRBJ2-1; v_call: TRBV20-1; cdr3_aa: CSVPVRDSYNEQFF
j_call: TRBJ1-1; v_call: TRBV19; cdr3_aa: CASRAREGATAEAFF
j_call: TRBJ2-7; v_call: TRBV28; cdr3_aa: CASTGTIPYEQYF
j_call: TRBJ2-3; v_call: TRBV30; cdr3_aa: CAGTKESTDTQYF
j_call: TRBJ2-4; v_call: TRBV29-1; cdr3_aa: CSVQTTGANIQYF
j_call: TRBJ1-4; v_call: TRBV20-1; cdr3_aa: CSARVPGQGREKLFF
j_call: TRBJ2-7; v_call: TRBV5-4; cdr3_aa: CASSRGLAGGLSYEQYF
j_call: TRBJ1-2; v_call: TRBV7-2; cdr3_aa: CASSLISDRENGYTF
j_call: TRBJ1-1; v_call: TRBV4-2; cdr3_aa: CASSQDAGARTEAFF
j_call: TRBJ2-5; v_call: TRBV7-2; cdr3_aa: CASSSIGGTSGDVQYF
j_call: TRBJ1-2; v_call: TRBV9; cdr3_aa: CASSGPGYTF
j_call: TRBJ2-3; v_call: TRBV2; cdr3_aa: CASIQGLQSDTQYF
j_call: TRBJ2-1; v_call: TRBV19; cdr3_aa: CASRPRGLLKSGQFF
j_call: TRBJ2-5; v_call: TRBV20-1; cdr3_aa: CSASDRLARGETQYF
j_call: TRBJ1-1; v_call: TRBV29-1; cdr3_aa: CSVEERREAFF
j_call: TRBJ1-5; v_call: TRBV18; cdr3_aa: CASSTLPGNGNQPQHF
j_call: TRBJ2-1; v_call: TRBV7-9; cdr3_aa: CASSLLFRARQGATGYEQFF
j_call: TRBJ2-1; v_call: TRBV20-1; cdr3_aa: CSAAGLNEQFF
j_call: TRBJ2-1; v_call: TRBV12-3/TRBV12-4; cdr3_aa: CASSPGPQQFF
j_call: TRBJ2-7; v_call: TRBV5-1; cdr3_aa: CASSSQPGYGSEQYF
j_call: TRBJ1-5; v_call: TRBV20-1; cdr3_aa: CSANDRDQPQHF
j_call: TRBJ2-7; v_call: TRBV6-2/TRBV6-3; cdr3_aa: CASSGTGGAYEQYF
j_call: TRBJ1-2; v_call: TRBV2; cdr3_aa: CASTSVGQSYGYTF
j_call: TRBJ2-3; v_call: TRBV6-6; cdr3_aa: CASSYPGQGTDTQYF
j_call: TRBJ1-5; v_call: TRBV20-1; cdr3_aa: CSARPTGFSNQPQHF
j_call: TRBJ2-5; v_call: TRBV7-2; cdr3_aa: CASTTSGEETQYF
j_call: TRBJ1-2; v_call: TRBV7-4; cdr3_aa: CASSSRAGKGYTF
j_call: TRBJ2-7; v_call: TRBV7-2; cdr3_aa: CASSSGGSGSYEQYF
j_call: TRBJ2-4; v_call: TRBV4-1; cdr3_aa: CASSQVPPLAKNIQYF
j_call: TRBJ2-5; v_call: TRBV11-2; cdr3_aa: CASSPTSGKETQYF
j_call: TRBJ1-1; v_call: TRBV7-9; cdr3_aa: CASSPKEVDRAEAFF
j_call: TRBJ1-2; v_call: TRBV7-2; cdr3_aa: CASSPPPFSGYTF
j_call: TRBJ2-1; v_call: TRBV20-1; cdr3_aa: CSAFFLTQGNEQFF
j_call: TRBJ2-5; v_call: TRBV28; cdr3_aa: CASSSPQRRETQYF
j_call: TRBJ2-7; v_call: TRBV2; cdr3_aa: CASSAGYGEQYF
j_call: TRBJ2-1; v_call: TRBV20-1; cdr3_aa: CSARDRLAGGQMQFF
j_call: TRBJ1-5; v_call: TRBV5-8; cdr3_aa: CASSSRDRGYSNQPQHF
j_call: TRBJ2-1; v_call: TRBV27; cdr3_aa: CASSLDGNEQFF
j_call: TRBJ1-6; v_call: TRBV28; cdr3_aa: CASSSRTGSNNSPLHF
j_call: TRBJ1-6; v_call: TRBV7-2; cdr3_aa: CASSLAPLGRSGNSPLHF
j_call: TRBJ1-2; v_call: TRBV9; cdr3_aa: CASSVAVWGYGYTF
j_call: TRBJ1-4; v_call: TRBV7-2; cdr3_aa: CASRGDSFNEKLFF
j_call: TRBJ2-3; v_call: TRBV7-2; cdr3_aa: CASNPSERGASTDTQYF